Shown below are 12 T cell receptor beta chains from a single sample sequenced in a study of technical replicates of blood from several donors. Produced via immunoSEQ multiplex PCR; TCRdb's table is partial and in-frame only. The sample holds roughly 100,000 clones, roughly 95% seen once. Sample: T cells isolated from PBMCs. All receptors derive from a human donor in good health.

The chain is built from TRBV6-5 and TRBJ1-1, with a possible D match to TRBD1 (5 bases). The V gene's germline CDR1 is MNHEY and CDR2 SVGAGI. The CDR3 is 11 amino acids. The germline V and J ends were trimmed by 6 bases and 11 bases, with 13 bases remaining between them. The CDR3 DNA reads as TGTGCCAGCAGGTGGACAACGGAGGCTTTCTTT. Its translation: CASRWTTEAFF.

This chain connects TRBV11-2 to TRBJ2-7, with 7 bases matching TRBD1. Germline V CDR1 and CDR2: SGHAT, FQNNGV. There are 15 residues in the CDR3. Unmatched junction bases numbered 6, after V lost 2 bases and J lost 2 bases. The CDR3 DNA reads as TGTGCCAGCAGCTTATTGACAGGGTCCCCCTACGAGCAGTACTTC. It specifies CASSLLTGSPYEQYF.

The rearrangement joins TRBV5-1 to TRBJ2-7; 11 bases map to TRBD2. Trimming took 4 bases from V and 4 from J; bases not matched to a gene: 10. Germline CDR1 is SGHRS and CDR2 is YFSETQ. CDR3 length: 16 residues. The CDR3 here is CASSPGGLAGRYEQYF. The CDR3 DNA follows: TGCGCCAGCAGCCCAGGAGGACTAGCGGGCAGATACGAGCAGTACTTC.

The V and J genes are TRBV11-3 and TRBJ1-4; perhaps TRBD1 as D (5 bases). The CDR3 is made up of 14 amino acids. V was cut by 4 bases and J by 0 bases, with 6 bases left in between. Germline loops: CDR1 SGHNT, CDR2 YENEEA. The CDR3 coding sequence is TGTGCCAGCAGCTCGGGGGCAACTAATGAAAAACTGTTTTTT. Translating gives CASSSGATNEKLFF.

V gene TRBV7-6 combines with J gene TRBJ1-3, with D perhaps matching TRBD1 (5 bases). Germline CDR1 reads SGHVS; CDR2 reads FNYEAQ. The CDR3 runs to 17 residues. Deletions cut 1 base from V and 2 bases from J, with 15 bases between. For the CDR3, the DNA is TGTGCCAGCAGCTTAGTCGGGGGGGGTTACACTGGAAACACCATATATTTT. Its protein product is CASSLVGGGYTGNTIYF.

The J gene is TRBJ2-7, the V gene TRBV11-3, with D possibly matching TRBD1 (5 bases). The CDR3 runs 15 residues. Germline assignment: CDR1 SGHNT and CDR2 YENEEA. Deletions cut 5 bases from V and 1 base from J, with 15 bases between. In DNA, the CDR3 is TGTGCCAGCAGCCCGACAGCCCACCTATCCTACGAGCAGTACTTC. As protein: CASSPTAHLSYEQYF.

J is TRBJ2-7 and V is TRBV9, with D unclear. Trimming stripped 0 bases from V and 0 bases from J, with 10 bases between. The CDR3 spans 15 residues. Germline CDR1 reads SGDLS; CDR2 reads YYNGEE. The CDR3 DNA reads TGTGCCAGCAGCGTAGATGTAGCTAGCTCCTACGAGCAGTACTTC. Translation: CASSVDVASSYEQYF.

The genes are TRBV9 and TRBJ1-2; D is ambiguous. CDR3 size: 15 residues. Germline V gives CDR1 SGDLS, CDR2 YYNGEE. Trimming removed 0 bases at V and 1 base at J, with 10 bases between. CDR3 coding DNA: TGTGCCAGCAGCGTAGGGCAGATCAATAACTATGGCTACACCTTC. Amino acid sequence: CASSVGQINNYGYTF.

The rearrangement links TRBV6-5 to TRBJ1-1; 7 bases are shared with TRBD1. The CDR3 totals 14 residues. Germline V gene data show CDR1 as MNHEY and CDR2 as SVGAGI. V lost 5 bases to trimming and J lost 2 bases; unmatched junction nucleotides: 5. The CDR3 loop is CASSGGTVNTEAFF. The CDR3 region has the DNA TGTGCCAGCAGTGGCGGGACAGTAAACACTGAAGCTTTCTTT.

The V and J genes are TRBV7-9 and TRBJ2-3; a possible D gene is TRBD2 (5 bases). CDR3 size: 15 residues. The germline V gene has CDR1 SEHNR and CDR2 FQNEAQ (reference sequence). V was pared by 5 bases and J by 4 bases, with 16 bases between. The CDR3 reads CASSPGNKVSDTQYF. CDR3 in DNA: TGTGCCAGCAGCCCGGGAAATAAGGTCTCAGATACGCAGTATTTT. The complete variable domain, with remaining parts taken from reference TRBV7-9 and TRBJ2-3, reads DTGVSQNPRHKITKRGQNVTFRCDPISEHNRLYWYRQTLGQGPEFLTYFQNEAQLEKSRLLSDRFSAERPKGSFSTLEIQRTEQGDSAMYLCASSPGNKVSDTQYFGPGTRLTVL.

A single count supports this clone. The chain couples TRBV9 to TRBJ2-2, with 7 nucleotides matching TRBD2. J was trimmed by 1 base and V by 2 bases; bases with no gene match: 2. The CDR3 consists of 15 residues. The V gene's germline CDR1 is SGDLS and CDR2 YYNGEE. CDR3: CASSVLAENTGELFF. The CDR3 DNA follows: TGTGCCAGCAGCGTTCTAGCGGAGAACACCGGGGAGCTGTTTTTT.

This clone was seen only once. The genes are TRBV14 and TRBJ2-7, with 10 bases matching TRBD1. The germline CDR1 and CDR2 sequences are SGHDN and FVKESK. The V gene end was trimmed by 4 bases and the J gene end by 6 bases; junction bases not matched to a gene: 3. The CDR3 consists of 13 residues. The CDR3 protein is CASSPWTGGEQYF. CDR3 DNA: TGTGCCAGCAGCCCCTGGACAGGGGGCGAGCAGTACTTC.